A single sample gave rise to the 32 T cell receptor beta chains below, sequenced in a study of T cell changes during pregnancy in multiple sclerosis. Some clones are missing from TCRdb's copy, which holds only in-frame ones; the method was immunoSEQ multiplex PCR. There are roughly 38,000 clones in the sample; over 80% occur only once, and under 30% lies in the top ten. Sequenced here: CD8+ T cells from peripheral blood mononuclear cells, sampled before pregnancy. These receptors originate from a female donor with multiple sclerosis, enrolled in a pregnancy study.

The chain recombines TRBV7-2 with TRBJ2-1; no clear D. The CDR3 runs to 12 residues. CDR1 is SGHTA and CDR2 is FQGNSA in the germline V gene. Trimming left V 0 bases short and J 7 bases short, with 4 bases between. The CDR3 loop is CASSLARNEQFF. CDR3 in DNA: TGTGCCAGCAGCTTAGCGAGGAATGAGCAGTTCTTC.

This clone appeared once. The chain recombines TRBV27 with TRBJ2-7, with TRBD1 matching over 7 bases. Germline CDR1 reads MNHEY; CDR2 reads SMNVEV (reference sequence). The V segment lost 6 bases and the J segment 0 bases; nucleotides outside the gene matches: 5. The CDR3 has 14 residues. The chain's CDR3 is CASSPGTASYEQYF. The CDR3 DNA reads as TGTGCCAGCAGCCCGGGGACAGCCTCCTACGAGCAGTACTTC.

The chain couples TRBV27 to TRBJ1-4; D gene unclear. The CDR3 length is 14 residues. Germline V gene lookup returns CDR1 MNHEY and CDR2 SMNVEV (reference sequence). V lost 2 bases and J lost 7, with 11 bases in between. Here the CDR3 reads CASSLRLESEKLFF. CDR3 DNA: TGTGCCAGCAGTTTACGACTGGAGTCTGAAAAACTGTTTTTT.

This clone has a single count. This chain uses TRBV5-6 with TRBJ1-3; D perhaps matches TRBD1 (6 bases). Per germline, CDR1 SGHDT and CDR2 YYEEEE. The CDR3 runs to 16 residues. V lost 0 bases, J lost 0 bases, and 10 bases lay in between. The CDR3 region is CASSLAGASSGNTIYF. CDR3 bases: TGTGCCAGCAGCTTGGCAGGGGCCAGCTCTGGAAACACCATATATTTT.

The V call is TRBV4-1, the J call TRBJ2-2, with a possible D match to TRBD2 (6 bases). Trimming removed 4 bases at V and 7 bases at J, with 13 bases between. From germline, CDR1 is MGHRA and CDR2 YSYEKL. The CDR3 contains 14 residues. In DNA, the CDR3 is TGCGCCAGCAGCCTCCGGATCGGGGGCGGGGAGCTGTTTTTT. Protein: CASSLRIGGGELFF.

DNA for the CDR3: TGTGCCAGCAGCCTTTTACAGGGGGCAAGGGCTGGCTACACCTTC. Translation gives CASSLLQGARAGYTF. The chain couples TRBV14 to TRBJ1-2; 9 positions agree with TRBD1. V was clipped by 4 bases and J by 7 bases; unmatched bases: 10. This CDR3 has 15 residues. Germline V gives CDR1 SGHDN, CDR2 FVKESK. Looking up the rest from reference TRBV14 and TRBJ1-2 gives the full variable domain: EAGVTQFPSHSVIEKGQTVTLRCDPISGHDNLYWYRRVMGKEIKFLLHFVKESKQDESGMPNNRFLAERTGGTYSTLKVQPAELEDSGVYFCASSLLQGARAGYTFGSGTRLTVV.

The chain combines TRBV7-6 with TRBJ1-1, with D hard to call. V was trimmed by 5 bases and J by 1 base, leaving 11 bases between them. CDR1 and CDR2 from the germline V gene are SGHVS and FNYEAQ. The CDR3 is made up of 14 amino acids. CDR3 protein: CASSAKLTNTEAFF. For the CDR3, the DNA is TGTGCCAGCAGCGCGAAGCTAACGAACACTGAAGCTTTCTTT. The full variable domain, its missing parts supplied by reference TRBV7-6 and TRBJ1-1, is GAGVSQSPRYKVTKRGQDVALRCDPISGHVSLYWYRQALGQGPEFLTYFNYEAQQDKSGLPNDRFSAERPEGSISTLTIQRTEQRDSAMYRCASSAKLTNTEAFFGQGTRLTVV.

The V gene is TRBV4-1, the J gene TRBJ2-4, with 10 bases that match TRBD2. Germline-derived CDR1 and CDR2 are MGHRA and YSYEKL. Trimming at V came to 7 bases and at J to 0 bases, leaving 9 bases not matched to a gene. This CDR3 has 17 residues. The CDR3 protein is CASKIAGGNLAKNIQYF. For the CDR3, the DNA is TGCGCCAGCAAGATAGCGGGGGGAAACTTAGCCAAAAACATTCAGTACTTC.

This clone was seen just once. V is TRBV27 and J is TRBJ2-1, with D maybe TRBD2 (5 bases). Germline CDR1 reads MNHEY; CDR2 reads SMNVEV (reference sequence). The V and J ends lost 7 bases and 4 bases respectively, with 20 bases between them. This CDR3 has 16 residues. The CDR3 loop reads CASTKGRVGEYNEQFF. CDR3 bases: TGTGCCAGCACCAAGGGTAGAGTGGGAGAGTACAATGAGCAGTTCTTC.

This clone was seen a single time. V gene TRBV9 combines with J gene TRBJ2-5; TRBD2 matches 11 bases. The ends lost 3 bases at V and 3 bases at J; junction bases unmatched: 7. This CDR3 comprises 16 residues. Germline V gene data show CDR1 as SGDLS and CDR2 as YYNGEE. In DNA, the CDR3 is TGTGCCAGCAGCGCAACTCCGGGACTAGCGGAAGAGACCCAGTACTTC. It encodes CASSATPGLAEETQYF.

The CDR3 DNA sequence: TGTGCCAGCAGCTTAGTGGCCGGGACAGGGATGCGGGCTGAAAAACTGTTTTTT. Amino acids: CASSLVAGTGMRAEKLFF. The chain combines TRBV7-8 with TRBJ1-4; 9 nucleotides agree with TRBD1. The CDR3 is made up of 18 amino acids. V was clipped by 1 base and J by 7 bases; unmatched bases: 13. Looked up from germline, CDR1 is SGHVS and CDR2 is FQNEAQ. Drawing the rest from reference TRBV7-8 and TRBJ1-4, the complete variable domain is GAGVSQSPRYKVAKRGQDVALRCDPISGHVSLFWYQQALGQGPEFLTYFQNEAQLDKSGLPSDRFFAERPEGSVSTLKIQRTQQEDSAVYLCASSLVAGTGMRAEKLFFGSGTQLSVL.

The CDR3 coding sequence is TGTGCCAGCAGTTACGCGGGGGTCTCCTACAATGAGCAGTTCTTC. Protein sequence: CASSYAGVSYNEQFF. This chain joins TRBV6-5 and TRBJ2-1, with 7 bases lining up with TRBD2. CDR3 length: 15 residues. Trimming cost V 2 bases and J 0 bases; bases outside gene matches: 1. Per germline, CDR1 MNHEY and CDR2 SVGAGI.

V gene TRBV30 combines with J gene TRBJ1-1; D gene unclear. The V gene lost 1 base and the J gene lost 7 bases, with 10 bases spanning the gap. Germline V gene data show CDR1 as GTSNPN and CDR2 as SVGIG (reference sequence). There are 12 residues in the CDR3. DNA of the CDR3: TGTGCCTGGAGTGACAGATTGGGTGAAGCTTTCTTT. Translating it yields CAWSDRLGEAFF.

The chain recombines TRBV7-8 with TRBJ1-1; D might be TRBD1 (6 bases). The CDR3 runs to 14 residues. The V gene lost 5 bases and the J gene lost 3 bases, with 13 bases spanning the gap. CDR1 and CDR2 from the germline V gene are SGHVS and FQNEAQ. This chain's CDR3 is CASSPGEAYTEAFF. CDR3 bases: TGTGCCAGCAGCCCAGGGGAAGCGTACACTGAAGCTTTCTTT.

This clone occurred once. V usage is TRBV28 and J usage is TRBJ2-2, with TRBD1 matching 7 bases. This CDR3 spans 15 amino acids. Germline V gives CDR1 MDHEN, CDR2 SYDVKM. The V and J ends lost 5 bases and 3 bases, in that order; junction bases with no gene match: 6. The CDR3: CASSTGERDTGELFF. CDR3 sequence (DNA): TGTGCCAGCAGTACAGGGGAGAGGGACACCGGGGAGCTGTTTTTT. The variable domain in full, with the rest retrieved from reference TRBV28 and TRBJ2-2, is DVKVTQSSRYLVKRTGEKVFLECVQDMDHENMFWYRQDPGLGLRLIYFSYDVKMKEKGDIPEGYSVSREKKERFSLILESASTNQTSMYLCASSTGERDTGELFFGEGSRLTVL.

V is TRBV7-9 and J is TRBJ2-5; 13 bases match TRBD2. This CDR3 contains 17 residues. Germline CDR1 reads SEHNR; CDR2 reads FQNEAQ (reference sequence). V lost 4 bases, J lost 2 bases, and 7 bases stayed unmatched. Here the CDR3 reads CASSSLTSGGYQETQYF. DNA of the CDR3: TGTGCCAGCAGCTCCCTGACTAGCGGGGGGTATCAAGAGACCCAGTACTTC. The variable domain in full, completed from reference TRBV7-9 and TRBJ2-5, reads DTGVSQNPRHKITKRGQNVTFRCDPISEHNRLYWYRQTLGQGPEFLTYFQNEAQLEKSRLLSDRFSAERPKGSFSTLEIQRTEQGDSAMYLCASSSLTSGGYQETQYFGPGTRLLVL.

The CDR3: CASSQEKQGKLSPLHF. The DNA of the CDR3 is TGCGCCAGCAGCCAAGAGAAACAGGGAAAGCTTTCACCCCTCCACTTT. V usage is TRBV4-1 and J usage is TRBJ1-6; weak D call: TRBD1 (6 bases). Germline V gives CDR1 MGHRA, CDR2 YSYEKL. V was clipped by 0 bases and J by 9 bases, with 15 bases between them. This CDR3 comprises 16 residues.

The gene calls are TRBV7-2 and TRBJ1-2; TRBD1 might be the D (6 bases). CDR3 length equals 15 residues. Germline V gene sequence: CDR1 SGHTA, CDR2 FQGNSA. V lost 5 bases and J lost 4, with 17 bases in between. CDR3 in amino acids: CASSRREGGPYGYTF. CDR3 bases: TGTGCCAGCAGCCGACGAGAAGGGGGTCCCTATGGCTACACCTTC.

This clone was observed a handful of times. The V and J genes are TRBV9 and TRBJ1-2; D gene ambiguous. CDR1 and CDR2 from the germline V gene are SGDLS and YYNGEE. This CDR3 has 13 amino acids. Trimming pared 4 bases from V and 4 bases from J, leaving 11 bases between. The CDR3 coding sequence is TGTGCCAGCAGCACCCCAGGTTCCTATGGCTACACCTTC. Protein: CASSTPGSYGYTF.

V gene TRBV6-6 combines with J gene TRBJ2-7; 10 bases agree with TRBD2. This CDR3 is 16 amino acids long. J lost 4 bases, V lost 5 bases, and 11 bases had no gene match. Per germline, CDR1 MNHNY and CDR2 SVGAGI (reference sequence). CDR3 sequence (DNA): TGTGCCAGCAGTACCCGGGAGCGGGAGGGGGGGTACGAGCAGTACTTC. This codes for CASSTREREGGYEQYF.

CDR3 residues: CASSVLAGVGYNEQFF. In DNA form, the CDR3 reads TGTGCCAGCAGCGTTTTAGCGGGAGTGGGCTACAATGAGCAGTTCTTC. The chain couples TRBV9 to TRBJ2-1, with TRBD2 matching 9 bases. J was trimmed by 3 bases and V by 2 bases; bases with no gene match: 6. Looked up from germline, CDR1 is SGDLS and CDR2 is YYNGEE. The CDR3 extends over 16 amino acids.

The chain employs TRBV4-1 and TRBJ1-1, with D perhaps TRBD1 (6 bases). The CDR3 loop spans 16 amino acids. V was shortened by 4 bases and J by 0 bases, with 15 bases between the two germline ends. CDR1 and CDR2 (germline): MGHRA, YSYEKL. The chain's CDR3 is CASSPSQGHLNTEAFF. The CDR3 DNA reads TGCGCCAGCAGCCCCTCACAGGGACATCTGAACACTGAAGCTTTCTTT.

The chain carries TRBV19 and TRBJ1-2; D gene ambiguous. The V gene's germline CDR1 is LNHDA and CDR2 SQIVND (reference sequence). Trimming took off 9 bases at V and 8 bases at J, with 22 bases between the two ends. The CDR3 contains 14 residues. The CDR3: CASQATAALEGYTF. CDR3 nucleotide sequence: TGTGCCAGCCAGGCGACCGCCGCCTTGGAAGGCTACACCTTC. The variable domain in full, with the rest retrieved from reference TRBV19 and TRBJ1-2, is DGGITQSPKYLFRKEGQNVTLSCEQNLNHDAMYWYRQDPGQGLRLIYYSQIVNDFQKGDIAEGYSVSREKKESFPLTVTSAQKNPTAFYLCASQATAALEGYTFGSGTRLTVV.

This clone was seen a handful of times. The J gene is TRBJ2-1, the V gene TRBV7-6; 10 bases agree with TRBD2. Per the germline V gene, CDR1 is SGHVS and CDR2 is FNYEAQ. V was pared by 5 bases and J by 1 base, with 14 bases of the junction left unmatched. This CDR3 comprises 19 residues. The CDR3 DNA is TGTGCCAGCAGCGGAGAAAGAGCGGGGGGGCATCGATCCTACAATGAGCAGTTCTTC. This encodes CASSGERAGGHRSYNEQFF.

The chain joins TRBV9 to TRBJ2-7, with D maybe TRBD1 (5 bases). V gave up 0 bases and J gave up 2 bases, with 9 bases separating them. CDR3 length: 14 residues. From germline, CDR1 is SGDLS and CDR2 YYNGEE. The CDR3 loop is CASSVEGHPYEQYF. CDR3 nucleotide sequence: TGTGCCAGCAGCGTAGAAGGACACCCCTACGAGCAGTACTTC.

This rearrangement joins TRBV6-4 to TRBJ2-1, with D maybe TRBD2 (6 bases). Trimming took 0 bases from V and 3 from J, leaving 9 bases between them. This CDR3 region has 15 residues. Germline loops: CDR1 MRHNA, CDR2 SNTAGT. CDR3 nucleotide sequence: TGTGCCAGCAGTGACTCGGCCGGGAGCTACAATGAGCAGTTCTTC. It is translated as CASSDSAGSYNEQFF.

This chain connects TRBV5-4 to TRBJ1-1; no clear D. There are 13 residues in the CDR3. Trimming took 4 bases from V and 1 from J, leaving 8 bases between them. Germline V gives CDR1 SGHNT, CDR2 YYREEE (reference sequence). The CDR3 nucleotides read TGTGCCAGCAGCCCCGCGGGGAACACTGAAGCTTTCTTT. Translation gives CASSPAGNTEAFF.

The V gene is TRBV4-1, the J gene TRBJ1-5; D unresolved. The CDR3 has 15 residues. V lost 0 bases, J lost 6 bases, and 12 bases lay in between. The germline gives CDR1 MGHRA, CDR2 YSYEKL. This chain's CDR3 is CASSQEDSLRQPQHF. CDR3 sequence (DNA): TGCGCCAGCAGCCAAGAGGACTCCCTACGTCAGCCCCAGCATTTT.

This clone was recorded once. The V call is TRBV19, the J call TRBJ1-5, with 9 bases that match TRBD1. There are 16 residues in the CDR3. The junction had 18 bases not matched to a gene; V was cut back by 11 bases and J by 7 bases. The germline V gene has CDR1 LNHDA and CDR2 SQIVND (reference sequence). CDR3 amino acids: CASRGHRDRVGQPQHF. CDR3 nucleotide sequence: TGTGCCTCTCGGGGCCACCGGGACAGGGTAGGACAGCCCCAGCATTTT.

V usage is TRBV2 and J usage is TRBJ1-5; a weak D match, TRBD1 (5 bases). Germline CDR1 is SNHLY and CDR2 is FYNNEI. The CDR3 is 13 residues long. Trimming cost V 7 bases and J 5 bases, with 12 bases left between them. DNA for the CDR3: TGTGCCAGCAATAACAGGAAAGATCAGCCCCAGCATTTT. Translation gives CASNNRKDQPQHF.

The V and J genes are TRBV28 and TRBJ2-5, with 7 bases aligning to TRBD1. The germline V gene encodes CDR1 MDHEN and CDR2 SYDVKM. The CDR3 runs to 15 residues. V lost 6 bases to trimming and J lost 0 bases; unmatched junction nucleotides: 7. For the CDR3, the DNA is TGTGCCAGCAGCTGGGGACAGCAGTACCAAGAGACCCAGTACTTC. It codes for CASSWGQQYQETQYF.

The gene calls are TRBV5-1 and TRBJ1-1; D may be TRBD1 (5 bases). This CDR3 has 13 residues. Germline V lookup: CDR1 SGHRS, CDR2 YFSETQ. V was trimmed by 2 bases and J by 4 bases, leaving 9 bases between them. CDR3 nucleotide sequence: TGCGCCAGCAGCTTTGGGAGGGGCACTGAAGCTTTCTTT. Translating it yields CASSFGRGTEAFF.